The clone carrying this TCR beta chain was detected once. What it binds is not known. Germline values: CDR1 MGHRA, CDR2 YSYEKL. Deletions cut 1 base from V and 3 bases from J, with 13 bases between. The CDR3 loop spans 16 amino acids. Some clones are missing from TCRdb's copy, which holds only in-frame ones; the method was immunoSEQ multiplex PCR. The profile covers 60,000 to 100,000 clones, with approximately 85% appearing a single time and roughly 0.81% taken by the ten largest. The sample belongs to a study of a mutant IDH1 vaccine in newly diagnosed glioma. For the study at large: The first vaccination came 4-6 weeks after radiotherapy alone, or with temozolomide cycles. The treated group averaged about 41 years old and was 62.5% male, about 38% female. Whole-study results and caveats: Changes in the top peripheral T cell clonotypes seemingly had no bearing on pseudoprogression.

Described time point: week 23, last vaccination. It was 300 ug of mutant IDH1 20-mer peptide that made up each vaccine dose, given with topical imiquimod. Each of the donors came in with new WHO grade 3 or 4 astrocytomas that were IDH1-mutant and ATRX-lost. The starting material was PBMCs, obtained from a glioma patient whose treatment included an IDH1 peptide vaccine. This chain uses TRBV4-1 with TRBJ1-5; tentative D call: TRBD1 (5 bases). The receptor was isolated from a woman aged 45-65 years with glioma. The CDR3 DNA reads TGCGCCAGCAGCCAAGGAGGGGCAGGGAACAATCAGCCCCAGCATTTT. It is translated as CASSQGGAGNNQPQHF.